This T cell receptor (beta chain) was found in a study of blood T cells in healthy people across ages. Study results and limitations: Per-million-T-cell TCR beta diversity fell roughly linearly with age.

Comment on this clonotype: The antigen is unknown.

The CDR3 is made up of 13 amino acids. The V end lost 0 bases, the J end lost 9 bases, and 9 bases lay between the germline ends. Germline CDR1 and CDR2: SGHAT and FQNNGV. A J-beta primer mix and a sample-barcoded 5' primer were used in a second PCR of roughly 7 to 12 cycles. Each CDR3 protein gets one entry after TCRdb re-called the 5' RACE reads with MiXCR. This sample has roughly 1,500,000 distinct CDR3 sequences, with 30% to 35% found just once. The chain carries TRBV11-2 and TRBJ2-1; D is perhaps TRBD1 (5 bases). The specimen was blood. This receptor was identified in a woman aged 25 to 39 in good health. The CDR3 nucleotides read TGTGCCAGCAGCTTAGAATGGGGCTCTGAGCAGTTCTTC. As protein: CASSLEWGSEQFF.